The source of this T cell receptor (beta chain) is a study of cytomegalovirus exposure and HLA in healthy donors. Study-wide results and limits: In terms of immune exposure information, only CMV serostatus was available.

On this clone itself: Its target is unknown.

PCR employed 60 Vbeta and 13 Jbeta primers. Sequencing used immunoSEQ multiplex PCR; TCRdb keeps in-frame clones, though not all of them. The sample has 150,000 to 250,000 clones; about four fifths are singletons. The CDR3 has 16 residues. V trimming: 0 bases; J trimming: 8 bases; junction bases outside the gene matches: 9. Germline loops: CDR1 SGDLS, CDR2 YYNGEE. This TCR was sampled from a girl aged 5 to 17 in good health and CMV-seropositive. The material sequenced was PBMCs. The V and J genes are TRBV9 and TRBJ1-2; the match to TRBD1 covers 11 bases. The CDR3: CASSVVRGTGGRGYTF. The DNA of the CDR3 is TGTGCCAGCAGCGTAGTACGTGGGACAGGGGGTCGGGGCTACACCTTC.